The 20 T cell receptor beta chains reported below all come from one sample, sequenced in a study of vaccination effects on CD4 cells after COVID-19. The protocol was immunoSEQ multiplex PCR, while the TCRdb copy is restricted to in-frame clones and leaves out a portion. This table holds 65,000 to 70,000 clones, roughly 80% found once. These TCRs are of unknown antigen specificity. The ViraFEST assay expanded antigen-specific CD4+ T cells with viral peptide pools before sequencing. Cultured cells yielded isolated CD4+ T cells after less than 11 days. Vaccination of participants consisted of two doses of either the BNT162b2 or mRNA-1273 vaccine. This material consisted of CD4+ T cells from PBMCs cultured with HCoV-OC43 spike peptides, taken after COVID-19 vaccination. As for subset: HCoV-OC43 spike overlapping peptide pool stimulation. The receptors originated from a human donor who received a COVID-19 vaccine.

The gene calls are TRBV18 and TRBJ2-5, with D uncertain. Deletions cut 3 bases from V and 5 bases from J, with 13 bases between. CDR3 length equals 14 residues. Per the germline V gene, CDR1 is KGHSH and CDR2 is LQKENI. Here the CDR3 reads CASSPQSAGETQYF. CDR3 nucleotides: TGTGCCAGCTCACCCCAGTCTGCTGGGGAGACCCAGTACTTC.

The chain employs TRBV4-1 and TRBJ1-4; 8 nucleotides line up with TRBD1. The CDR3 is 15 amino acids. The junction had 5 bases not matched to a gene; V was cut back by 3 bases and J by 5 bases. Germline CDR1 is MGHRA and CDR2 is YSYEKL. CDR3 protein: CASSQIGTGNEKLFF. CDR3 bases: TGCGCCAGCAGCCAGATCGGGACAGGCAATGAAAAACTGTTTTTT.

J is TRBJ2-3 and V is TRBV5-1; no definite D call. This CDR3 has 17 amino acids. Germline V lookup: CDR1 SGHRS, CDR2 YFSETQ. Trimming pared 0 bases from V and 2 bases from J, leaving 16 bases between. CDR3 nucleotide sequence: TGCGCCAGCAGCTTGGAAAGGTGGCAGCTATACACAGATACGCAGTATTTT. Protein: CASSLERWQLYTDTQYF.

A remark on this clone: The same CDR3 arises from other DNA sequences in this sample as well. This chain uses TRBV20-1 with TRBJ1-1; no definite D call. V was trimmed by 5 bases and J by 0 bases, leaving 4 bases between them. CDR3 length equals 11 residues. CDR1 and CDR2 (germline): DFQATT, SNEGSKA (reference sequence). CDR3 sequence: CSARLNTEAFF. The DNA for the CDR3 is TGCAGTGCTCGGCTGAACACTGAAGCTTTCTTT.

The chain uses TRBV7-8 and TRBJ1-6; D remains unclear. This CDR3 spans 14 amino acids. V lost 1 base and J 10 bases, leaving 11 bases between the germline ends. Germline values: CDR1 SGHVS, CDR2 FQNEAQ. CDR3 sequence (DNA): TGTGCCAGCAGCTTAGTTGTCGTGGGGTCACCCCTCCACTTT. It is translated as CASSLVVVGSPLHF.

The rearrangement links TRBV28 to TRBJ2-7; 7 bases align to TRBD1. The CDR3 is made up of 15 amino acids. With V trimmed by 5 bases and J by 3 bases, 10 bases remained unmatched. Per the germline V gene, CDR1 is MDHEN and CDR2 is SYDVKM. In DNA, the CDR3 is TGTGCCAGCAGTCGAGCCGGGACAGCACACTACGAGCAGTACGTC. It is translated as CASSRAGTAHYEQYV.

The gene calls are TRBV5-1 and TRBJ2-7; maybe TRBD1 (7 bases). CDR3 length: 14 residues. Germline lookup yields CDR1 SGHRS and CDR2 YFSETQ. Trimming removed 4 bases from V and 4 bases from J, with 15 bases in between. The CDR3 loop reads CASSPGAGGYEQYV. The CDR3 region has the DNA TGCGCCAGCAGCCCAGGTGCAGGGGGGTACGAGCAGTACGTC.

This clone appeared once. CDR3 sequence: CASSESVGRGTGELFF. The CDR3 DNA follows: TGCGCCAGCAGTGAGTCCGTGGGGAGAGGCACCGGGGAGCTGTTTTTT. The chain carries TRBV10-1 and TRBJ2-2; D possibly corresponds to TRBD2 (5 bases). The CDR3 sequence is 16 residues long. Trimming took 0 bases from V and 4 from J, leaving 12 bases between them. CDR1 is WNHNN, CDR2 SYGVQD, per germline (reference sequence).

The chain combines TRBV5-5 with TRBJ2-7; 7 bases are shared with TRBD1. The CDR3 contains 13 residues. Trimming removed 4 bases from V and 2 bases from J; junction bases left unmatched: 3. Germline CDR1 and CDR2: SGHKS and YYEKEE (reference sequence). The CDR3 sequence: CASSRDSPYEQYV. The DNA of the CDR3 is TGTGCCAGCAGCCGGGACAGCCCCTACGAGCAGTACGTC.

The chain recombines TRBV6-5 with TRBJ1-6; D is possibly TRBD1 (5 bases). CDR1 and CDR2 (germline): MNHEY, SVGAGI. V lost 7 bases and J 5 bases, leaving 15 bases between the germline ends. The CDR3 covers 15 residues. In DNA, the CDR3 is TGTGCCAGCATTCAGTCGCAGGGCCATAATTCACCCCTCCACTTT. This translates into CASIQSQGHNSPLHF.

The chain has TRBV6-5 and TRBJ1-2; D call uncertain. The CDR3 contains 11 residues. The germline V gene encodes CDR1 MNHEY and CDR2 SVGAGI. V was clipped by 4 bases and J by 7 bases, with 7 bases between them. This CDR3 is CASSSGGGYTF. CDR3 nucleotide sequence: TGTGCCAGCAGTTCCGGTGGTGGCTACACCTTC.

Written as DNA, the CDR3 is TGTGCCAGCAGTTACAACAGGGACTCTGGAAACACCATATATTTT. Translation: CASSYNRDSGNTIYF. V is TRBV6-5 and J is TRBJ1-3; a possible D gene is TRBD1 (6 bases). V dropped 2 bases and J dropped 0 bases, with 8 bases sitting between them. CDR3 length equals 15 residues. Germline V gene sequence: CDR1 MNHEY, CDR2 SVGAGI.

The DNA of the CDR3 is TGTGCCTGGAGTGTACTAGGAAGGAGGGGCCCATCCTACAATGAGCAGTTCTTC. This encodes CAWSVLGRRGPSYNEQFF. The chain employs TRBV30 and TRBJ2-1, with a possible D match to TRBD2 (6 bases). The CDR3 sequence is 18 residues long. Germline V gene lookup returns CDR1 GTSNPN and CDR2 SVGIG (reference sequence). The ends were cut back, 0 bases at V and 1 base at J, with 19 bases in the middle. Complete variable domain (other parts from reference TRBV30 and TRBJ2-1): SQTIHQWPATLVQPVGSPLSLECTVEGTSNPNLYWYRQAAGRGLQLLFYSVGIGQISSEVPQNLSASRPQDRQFILSSKKLLLSDSGFYLCAWSVLGRRGPSYNEQFFGPGTRLTVL.

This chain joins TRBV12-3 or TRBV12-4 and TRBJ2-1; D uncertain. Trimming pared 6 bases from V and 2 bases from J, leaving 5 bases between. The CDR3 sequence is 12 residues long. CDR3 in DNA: TGTGCCAGCAGGCCGGCCTACAATGAGCAGTTCTTC. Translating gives CASRPAYNEQFF.

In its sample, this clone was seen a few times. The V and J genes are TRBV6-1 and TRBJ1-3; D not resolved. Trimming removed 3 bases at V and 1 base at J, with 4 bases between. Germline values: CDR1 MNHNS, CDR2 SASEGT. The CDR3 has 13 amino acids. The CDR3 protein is CASSESSGNTIYF. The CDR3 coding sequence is TGTGCCAGCAGTGAGAGTTCTGGAAACACCATATATTTT.

The CDR3 nucleotides read TGTGCCAGCAGCTTAACCCCCCCGGGGGTTGCCACTGAAGCTTTCTTT. This codes for CASSLTPPGVATEAFF. The chain employs TRBV7-3 and TRBJ1-1, with TRBD1 as a possible D gene (5 bases). The CDR3 has 16 residues. Germline CDR1 is SGHTA and CDR2 is FQGTGA. V was shortened by 0 bases and J by 4 bases, with 15 bases between the two germline ends.

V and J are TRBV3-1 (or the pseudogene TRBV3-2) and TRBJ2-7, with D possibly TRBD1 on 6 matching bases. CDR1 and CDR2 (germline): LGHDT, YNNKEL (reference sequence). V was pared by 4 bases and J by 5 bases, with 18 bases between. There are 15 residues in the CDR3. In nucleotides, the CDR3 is TGTGCCAGCAGCCCCTCATGGGGGCTTGTCAACGAGCAGTACGTC. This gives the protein CASSPSWGLVNEQYV.

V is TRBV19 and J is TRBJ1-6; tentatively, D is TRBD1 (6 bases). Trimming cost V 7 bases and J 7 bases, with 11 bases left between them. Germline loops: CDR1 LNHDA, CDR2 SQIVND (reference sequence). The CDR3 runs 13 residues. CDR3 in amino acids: CASKGQGNSPLHF. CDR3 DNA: TGTGCCAGTAAGGGCCAGGGGAATTCACCCCTCCACTTT.

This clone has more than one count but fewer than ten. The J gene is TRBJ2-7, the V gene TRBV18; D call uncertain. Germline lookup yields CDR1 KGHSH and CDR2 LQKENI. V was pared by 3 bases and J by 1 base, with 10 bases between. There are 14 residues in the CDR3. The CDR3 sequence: CASSPRERSYEQYV. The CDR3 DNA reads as TGTGCCAGCTCACCTAGGGAAAGATCCTACGAGCAGTACGTC.

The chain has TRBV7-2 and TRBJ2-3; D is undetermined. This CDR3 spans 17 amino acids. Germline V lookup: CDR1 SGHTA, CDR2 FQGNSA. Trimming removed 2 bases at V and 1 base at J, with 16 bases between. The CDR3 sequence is CASSLLTASLRTDTQYF. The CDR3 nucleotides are TGTGCCAGCAGCTTACTAACAGCCTCACTGCGCACAGATACGCAGTATTTT.